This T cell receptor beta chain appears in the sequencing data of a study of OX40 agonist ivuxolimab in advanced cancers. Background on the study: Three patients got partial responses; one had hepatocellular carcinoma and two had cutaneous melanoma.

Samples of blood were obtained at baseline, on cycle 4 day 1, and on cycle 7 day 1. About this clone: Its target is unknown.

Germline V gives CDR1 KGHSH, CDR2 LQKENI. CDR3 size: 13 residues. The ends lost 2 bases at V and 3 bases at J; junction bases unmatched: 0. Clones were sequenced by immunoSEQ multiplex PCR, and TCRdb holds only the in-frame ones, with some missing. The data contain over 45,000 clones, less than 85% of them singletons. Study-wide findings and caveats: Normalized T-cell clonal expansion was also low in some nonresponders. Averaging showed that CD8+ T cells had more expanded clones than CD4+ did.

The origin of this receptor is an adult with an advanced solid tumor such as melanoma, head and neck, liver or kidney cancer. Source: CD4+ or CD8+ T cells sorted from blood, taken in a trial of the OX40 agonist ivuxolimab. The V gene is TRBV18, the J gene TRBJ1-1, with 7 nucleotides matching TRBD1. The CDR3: CASSPTGDTEAFF. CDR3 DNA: TGTGCCAGCTCACCAACAGGGGACACTGAAGCTTTCTTT.